This T cell receptor beta chain stems from a study of cytomegalovirus exposure and HLA in healthy donors. The germline V gene has CDR1 SGHNT and CDR2 YENEEA. V lost 5 bases and J 6 bases, leaving 8 bases between the germline ends. The CDR3 contains 13 residues. The PCR made use of 60 Vbeta and 13 Jbeta primers. Using immunoSEQ multiplex PCR, the repertoire was profiled, and TCRdb retains in-frame clones only, with some absent. The repertoire holds around 120,000 clones, with 80% as singletons. This sequence joins TRBV11-3 and TRBJ1-6; no reliable D call. This TCR was recovered from a female donor in good health and CMV-seropositive. Sequenced material: PBMCs. The CDR3 spells CASSTGVNSPLHF. CDR3 sequence (DNA): TGTGCCAGCAGCACCGGGGTTAATTCACCCCTCCACTTT.